This record looks at one TCR beta chain sequence and its context. Antigen specificity is unknown. The junction does not match germline at one end; this may be a read error. This specimen comes from a study of T cell repertoires in ileal Crohn's disease. Overall study results and limits: Compared with non-smokers, active smokers at surgery showed more clonal expansions.

Assay used: immunoSEQ multiplex PCR; TCRdb lists only in-frame clones, some missing. The sample lists about 3,600 clones, approximately 91% occurring once. Germline assignment: CDR1 LNHDA and CDR2 SQIVND (reference sequence). The CDR3 totals 15 residues. This clonotype was sampled from an adult with Crohn's disease. The material sequenced was ileal tissue. This chain joins TRBV19 and TRBJ2-1, with 10 bases identical to TRBD2. CDR3 in amino acids: CASSIAGGSYNEQFF. In DNA, the CDR3 is TGTGCCAGTAGCATAGCGGGGGGATCCTACAATGAGCAGTTCTTC.